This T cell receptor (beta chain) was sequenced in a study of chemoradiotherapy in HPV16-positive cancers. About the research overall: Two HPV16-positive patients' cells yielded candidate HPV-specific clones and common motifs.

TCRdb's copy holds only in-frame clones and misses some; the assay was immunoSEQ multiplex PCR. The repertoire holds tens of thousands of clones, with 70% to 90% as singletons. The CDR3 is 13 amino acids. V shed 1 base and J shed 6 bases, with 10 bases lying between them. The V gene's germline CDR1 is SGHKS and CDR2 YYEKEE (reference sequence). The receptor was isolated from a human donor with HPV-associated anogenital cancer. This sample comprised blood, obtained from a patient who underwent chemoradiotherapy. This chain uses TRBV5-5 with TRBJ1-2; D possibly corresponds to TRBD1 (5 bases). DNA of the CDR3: TGTGCCAGCAGCTTGCCCGGGGGGGATGGCTACACCTTC. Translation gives CASSLPGGDGYTF.